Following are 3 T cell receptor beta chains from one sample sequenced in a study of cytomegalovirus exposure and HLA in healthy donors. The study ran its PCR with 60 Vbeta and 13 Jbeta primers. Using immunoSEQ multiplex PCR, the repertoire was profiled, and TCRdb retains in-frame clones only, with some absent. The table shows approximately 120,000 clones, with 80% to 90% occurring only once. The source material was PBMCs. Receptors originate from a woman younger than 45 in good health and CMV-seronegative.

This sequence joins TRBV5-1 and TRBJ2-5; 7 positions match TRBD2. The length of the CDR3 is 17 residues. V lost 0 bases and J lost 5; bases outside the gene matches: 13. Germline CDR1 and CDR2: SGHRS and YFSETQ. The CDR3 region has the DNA TGCGCCAGCAGCTTGGCCCTGAGAGGAGACGGGGGGGAGACCCAGTACTTC. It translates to CASSLALRGDGGETQYF. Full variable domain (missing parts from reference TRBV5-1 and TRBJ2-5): KAGVTQTPRYLIKTRGQQVTLSCSPISGHRSVSWYQQTPGQGLQFLFEYFSETQRNKGNFPGRFSGRQFSNSRSEMNVSTLELGDSALYLCASSLALRGDGGETQYFGPGTRLLVL.

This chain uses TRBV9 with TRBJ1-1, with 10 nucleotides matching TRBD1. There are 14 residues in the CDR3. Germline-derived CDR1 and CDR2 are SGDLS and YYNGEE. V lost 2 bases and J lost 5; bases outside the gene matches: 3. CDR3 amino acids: CASSVTGGATEAFF. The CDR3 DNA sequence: TGTGCCAGCAGCGTGACAGGGGGCGCGACTGAAGCTTTCTTT.

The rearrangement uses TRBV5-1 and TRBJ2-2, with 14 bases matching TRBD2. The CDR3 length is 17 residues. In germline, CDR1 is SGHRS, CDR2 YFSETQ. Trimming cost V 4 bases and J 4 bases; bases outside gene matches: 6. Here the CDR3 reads CASSPTSGGALTGELFF. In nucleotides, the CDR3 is TGCGCCAGCAGCCCGACTAGCGGGGGGGCACTCACCGGGGAGCTGTTTTTT.